This T cell receptor (beta chain) was identified during a study of cytomegalovirus exposure and HLA in healthy donors. The PCR had 60 Vbeta and 13 Jbeta primers. The table came from immunoSEQ multiplex PCR; TCRdb's copy has only in-frame clones and leaves some out. Here the sample spans about 120,000 clones, about four fifths being singletons. This clone was seen a few times. What it binds is unknown. The CDR3 is 17 residues long. Losses at the gene ends were 3 bases for V and 1 base for J; bases not matched to a gene: 5. Germline CDR1 and CDR2: MGHRA and YSYEKL. Those who donated were healthy bone marrow donors. General study findings and limits: According to reports, the classifier identified cytomegalovirus status with high specificity and sensitivity. There were about 160 TCR beta chains listed as cytomegalovirus-associated.

Sample: PBMCs. This sequence originates from a man aged 30-40 years in good health and CMV-seropositive. The V gene is TRBV4-1, the J gene TRBJ1-6, with 8 positions matching TRBD1. The chain's CDR3 is CASSQGQARSYNSPLHF. In nucleotides, the CDR3 is TGCGCCAGCAGCCAGGGACAGGCACGATCCTATAATTCACCCCTCCACTTT.